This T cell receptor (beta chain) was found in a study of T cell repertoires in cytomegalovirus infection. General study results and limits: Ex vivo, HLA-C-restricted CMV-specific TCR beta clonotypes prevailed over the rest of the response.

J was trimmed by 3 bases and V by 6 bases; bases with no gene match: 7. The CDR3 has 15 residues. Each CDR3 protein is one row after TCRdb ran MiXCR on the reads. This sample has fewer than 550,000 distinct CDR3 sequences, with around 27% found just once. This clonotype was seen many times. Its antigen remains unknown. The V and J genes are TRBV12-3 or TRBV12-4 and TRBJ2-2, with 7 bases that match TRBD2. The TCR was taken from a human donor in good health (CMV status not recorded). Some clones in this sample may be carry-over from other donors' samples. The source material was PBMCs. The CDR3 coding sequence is TGTGCCAGCAGGTTTAGCGGGCGAGACACCGGGGAGCTGTTTTTT. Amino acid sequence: CASRFSGRDTGELFF.